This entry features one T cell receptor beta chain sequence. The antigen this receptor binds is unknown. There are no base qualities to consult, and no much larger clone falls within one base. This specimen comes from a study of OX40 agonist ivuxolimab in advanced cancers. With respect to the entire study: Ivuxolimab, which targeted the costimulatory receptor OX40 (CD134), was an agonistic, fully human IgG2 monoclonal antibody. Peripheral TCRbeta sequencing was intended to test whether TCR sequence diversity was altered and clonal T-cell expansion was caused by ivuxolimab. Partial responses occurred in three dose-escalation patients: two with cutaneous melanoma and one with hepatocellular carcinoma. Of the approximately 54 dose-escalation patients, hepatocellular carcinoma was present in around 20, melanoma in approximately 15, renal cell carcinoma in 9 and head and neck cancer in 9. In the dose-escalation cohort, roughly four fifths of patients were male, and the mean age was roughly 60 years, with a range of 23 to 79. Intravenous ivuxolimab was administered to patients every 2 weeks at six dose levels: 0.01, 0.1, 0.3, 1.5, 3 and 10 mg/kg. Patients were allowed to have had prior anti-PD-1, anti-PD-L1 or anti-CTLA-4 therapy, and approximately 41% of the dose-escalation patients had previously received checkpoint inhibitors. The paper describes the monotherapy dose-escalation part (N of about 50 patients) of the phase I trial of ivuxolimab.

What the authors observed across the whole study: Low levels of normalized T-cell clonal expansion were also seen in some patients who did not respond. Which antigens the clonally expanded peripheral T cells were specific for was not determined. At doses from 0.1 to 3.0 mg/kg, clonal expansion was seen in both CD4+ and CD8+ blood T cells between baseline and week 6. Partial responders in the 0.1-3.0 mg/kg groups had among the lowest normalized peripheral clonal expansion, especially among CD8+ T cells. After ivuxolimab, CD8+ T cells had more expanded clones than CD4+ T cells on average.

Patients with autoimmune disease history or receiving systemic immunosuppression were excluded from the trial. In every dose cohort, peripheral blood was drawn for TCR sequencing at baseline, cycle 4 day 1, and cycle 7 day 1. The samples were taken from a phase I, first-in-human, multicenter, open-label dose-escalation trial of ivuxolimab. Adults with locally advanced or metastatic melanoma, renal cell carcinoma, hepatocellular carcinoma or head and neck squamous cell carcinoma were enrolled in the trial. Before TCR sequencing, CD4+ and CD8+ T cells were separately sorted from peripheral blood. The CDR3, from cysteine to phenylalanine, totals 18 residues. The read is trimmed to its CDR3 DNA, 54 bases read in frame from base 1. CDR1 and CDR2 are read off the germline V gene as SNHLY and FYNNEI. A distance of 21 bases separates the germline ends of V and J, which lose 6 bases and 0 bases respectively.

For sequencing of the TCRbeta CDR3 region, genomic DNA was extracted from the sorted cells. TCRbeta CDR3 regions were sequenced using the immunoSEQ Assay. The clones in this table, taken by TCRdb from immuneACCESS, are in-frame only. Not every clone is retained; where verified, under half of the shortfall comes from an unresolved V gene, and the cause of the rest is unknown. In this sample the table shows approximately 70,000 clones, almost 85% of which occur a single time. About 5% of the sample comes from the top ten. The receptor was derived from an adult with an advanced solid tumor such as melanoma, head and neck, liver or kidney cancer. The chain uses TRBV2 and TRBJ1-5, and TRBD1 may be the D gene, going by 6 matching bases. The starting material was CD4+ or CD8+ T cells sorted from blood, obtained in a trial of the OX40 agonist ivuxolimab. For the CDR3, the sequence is CASRFEGGRTTSNQPQHF. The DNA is TGTGCCAGCAGATTTGAGGGGGGCAGGACCACTAGCAATCAGCCCCAGCATTTT.